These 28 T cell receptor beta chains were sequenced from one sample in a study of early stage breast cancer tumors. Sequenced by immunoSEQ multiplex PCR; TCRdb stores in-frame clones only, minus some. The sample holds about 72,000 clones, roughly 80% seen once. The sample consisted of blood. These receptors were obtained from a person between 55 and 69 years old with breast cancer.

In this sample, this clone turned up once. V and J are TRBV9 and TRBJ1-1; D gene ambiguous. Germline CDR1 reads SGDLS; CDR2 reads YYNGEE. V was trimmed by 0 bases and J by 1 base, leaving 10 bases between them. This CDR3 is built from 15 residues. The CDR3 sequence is CASSVGTGGNTEAFF. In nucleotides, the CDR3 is TGTGCCAGCAGCGTAGGAACGGGAGGGAACACTGAAGCTTTCTTT.

CDR3 in DNA: TGTGCCAGCAACAACCACGGCCTTTATGGCTACACCTTC. It is translated as CASNNHGLYGYTF. The V and J genes are TRBV28 and TRBJ1-2; D is unresolved. The CDR3 consists of 13 residues. Germline assignment: CDR1 MDHEN and CDR2 SYDVKM. The ends were cut back, 7 bases at V and 5 bases at J, with 14 bases in the middle.

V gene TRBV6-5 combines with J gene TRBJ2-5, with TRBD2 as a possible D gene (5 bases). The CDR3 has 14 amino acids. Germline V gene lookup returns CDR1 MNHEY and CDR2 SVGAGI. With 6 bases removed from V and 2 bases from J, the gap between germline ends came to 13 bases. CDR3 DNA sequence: TGTGCCAGCAGATCCGGACTGATACAAGAGACCCAGTACTTC. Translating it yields CASRSGLIQETQYF.

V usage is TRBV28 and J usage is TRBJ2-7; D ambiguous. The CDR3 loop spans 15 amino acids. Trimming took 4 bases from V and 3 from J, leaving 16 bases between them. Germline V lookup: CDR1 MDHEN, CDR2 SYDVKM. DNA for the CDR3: TGTGCCAGCAGTTCCCCTGGACGGTACAACTACGAGCAGTACTTC. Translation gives CASSSPGRYNYEQYF.

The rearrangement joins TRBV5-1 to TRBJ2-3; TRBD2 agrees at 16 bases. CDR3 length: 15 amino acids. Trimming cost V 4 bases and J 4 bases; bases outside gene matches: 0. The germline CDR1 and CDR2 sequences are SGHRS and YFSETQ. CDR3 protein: CASSGTSGGADTQYF. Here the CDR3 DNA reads TGCGCCAGCAGCGGGACTAGCGGGGGGGCAGATACGCAGTATTTT. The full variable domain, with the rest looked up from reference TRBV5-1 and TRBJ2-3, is KAGVTQTPRYLIKTRGQQVTLSCSPISGHRSVSWYQQTPGQGLQFLFEYFSETQRNKGNFPGRFSGRQFSNSRSEMNVSTLELGDSALYLCASSGTSGGADTQYFGPGTRLTVL.

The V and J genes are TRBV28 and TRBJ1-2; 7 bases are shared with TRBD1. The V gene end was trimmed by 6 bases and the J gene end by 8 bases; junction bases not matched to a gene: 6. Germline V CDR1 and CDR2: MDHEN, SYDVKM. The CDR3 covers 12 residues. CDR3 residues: CASSYTGVGYTF. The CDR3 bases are TGTGCCAGCAGCTACACAGGGGTAGGCTACACCTTC.

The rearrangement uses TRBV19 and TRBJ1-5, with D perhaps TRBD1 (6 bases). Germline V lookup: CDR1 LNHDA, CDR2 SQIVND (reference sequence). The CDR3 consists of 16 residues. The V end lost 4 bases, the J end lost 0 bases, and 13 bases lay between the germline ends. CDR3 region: CASSTGRGYSNQPQHF. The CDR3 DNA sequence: TGTGCCAGTAGTACAGGCAGGGGATATAGCAATCAGCCCCAGCATTTT.

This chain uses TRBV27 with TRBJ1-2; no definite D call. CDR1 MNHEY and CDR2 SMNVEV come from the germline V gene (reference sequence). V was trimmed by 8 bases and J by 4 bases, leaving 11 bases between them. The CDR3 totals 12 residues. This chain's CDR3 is CASGTRVYGYTF. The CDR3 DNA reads TGTGCCAGCGGTACCCGTGTCTATGGCTACACCTTC.

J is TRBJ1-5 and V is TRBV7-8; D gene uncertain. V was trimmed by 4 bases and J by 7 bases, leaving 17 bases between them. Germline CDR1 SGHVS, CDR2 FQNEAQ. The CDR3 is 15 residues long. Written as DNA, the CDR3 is TGTGCCAGCAGCTCCGATAATGGACTCATCCAGCCCCAGCATTTT. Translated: CASSSDNGLIQPQHF. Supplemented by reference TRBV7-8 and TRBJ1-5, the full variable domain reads GAGVSQSPRYKVAKRGQDVALRCDPISGHVSLFWYQQALGQGPEFLTYFQNEAQLDKSGLPSDRFFAERPEGSVSTLKIQRTQQEDSAVYLCASSSDNGLIQPQHFGDGTRLSIL.

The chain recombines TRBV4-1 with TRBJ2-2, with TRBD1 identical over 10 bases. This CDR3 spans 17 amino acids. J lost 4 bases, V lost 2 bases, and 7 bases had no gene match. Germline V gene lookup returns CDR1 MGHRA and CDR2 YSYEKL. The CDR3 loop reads CASSQQGQGSSTGELFF. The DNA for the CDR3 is TGCGCCAGCAGCCAACAGGGACAGGGGTCCTCCACCGGGGAGCTGTTTTTT.

The CDR3 bases are TGTGCCAGCAGTTACTCGGGACAGGGAAAGGCTGAAGCTTTCTTT. Encoded protein: CASSYSGQGKAEAFF. The chain uses TRBV6-5 and TRBJ1-1; 9 bases are shared with TRBD1. The CDR3 length is 15 residues. Germline-derived CDR1 and CDR2 are MNHEY and SVGAGI. J lost 6 bases, V lost 0 bases, and 5 bases had no gene match.

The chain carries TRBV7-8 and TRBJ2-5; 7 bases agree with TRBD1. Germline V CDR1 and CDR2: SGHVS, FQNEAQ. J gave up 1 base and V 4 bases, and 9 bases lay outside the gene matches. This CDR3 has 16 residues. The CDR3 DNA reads TGTGCCAGCAGCTCCGGAGCCGGGACAGTCCAAGAGACCCAGTACTTC. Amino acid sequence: CASSSGAGTVQETQYF.

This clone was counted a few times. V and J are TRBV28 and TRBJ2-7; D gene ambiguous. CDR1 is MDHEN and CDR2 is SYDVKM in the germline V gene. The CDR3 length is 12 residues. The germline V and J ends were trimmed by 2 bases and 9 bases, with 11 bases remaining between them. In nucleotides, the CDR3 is TGTGCCAGCAGTTTAACTCGGTCAGTGCAGTACTTC. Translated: CASSLTRSVQYF.

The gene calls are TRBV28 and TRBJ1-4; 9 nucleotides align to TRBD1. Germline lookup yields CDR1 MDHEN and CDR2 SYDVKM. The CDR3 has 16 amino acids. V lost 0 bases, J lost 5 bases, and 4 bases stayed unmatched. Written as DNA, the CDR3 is TGTGCCAGCAGTTTATGGACAGGGGGAGGGAATGAAAAACTGTTTTTT. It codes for CASSLWTGGGNEKLFF.

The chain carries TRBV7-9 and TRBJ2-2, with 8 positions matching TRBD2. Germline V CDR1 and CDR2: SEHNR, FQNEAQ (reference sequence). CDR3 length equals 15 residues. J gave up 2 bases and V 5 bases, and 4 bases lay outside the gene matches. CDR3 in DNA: TGTGCCAGCAGCCGGACTAGCAGAAACACCGGGGAGCTGTTTTTT. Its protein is CASSRTSRNTGELFF.

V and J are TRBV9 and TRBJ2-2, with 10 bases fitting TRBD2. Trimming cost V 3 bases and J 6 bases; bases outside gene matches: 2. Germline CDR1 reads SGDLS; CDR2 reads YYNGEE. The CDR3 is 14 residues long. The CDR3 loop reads CASSALAGAGELFF. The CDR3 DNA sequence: TGTGCCAGCAGCGCTCTAGCGGGGGCCGGGGAGCTGTTTTTT.

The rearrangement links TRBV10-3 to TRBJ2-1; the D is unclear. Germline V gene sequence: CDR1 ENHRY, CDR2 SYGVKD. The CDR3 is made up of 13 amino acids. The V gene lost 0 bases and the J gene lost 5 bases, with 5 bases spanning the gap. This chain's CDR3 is CAISESLDNEQFF. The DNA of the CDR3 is TGTGCCATCAGTGAGTCGCTTGACAATGAGCAGTTCTTC.

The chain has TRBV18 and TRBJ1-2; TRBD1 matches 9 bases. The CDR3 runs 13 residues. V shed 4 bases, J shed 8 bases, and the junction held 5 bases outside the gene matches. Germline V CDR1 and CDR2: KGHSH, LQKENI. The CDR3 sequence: CASSRQGQGGYTF. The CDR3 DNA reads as TGTGCCAGCTCACGACAGGGACAGGGCGGCTACACCTTC.

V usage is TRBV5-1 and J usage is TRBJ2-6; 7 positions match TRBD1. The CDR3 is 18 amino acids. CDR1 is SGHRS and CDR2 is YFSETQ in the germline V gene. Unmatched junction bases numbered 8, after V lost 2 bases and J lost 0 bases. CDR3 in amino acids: CASSLRTGQYSGANVLTF. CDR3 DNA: TGCGCCAGCAGCTTACGGACAGGACAATACTCTGGGGCCAACGTCCTGACTTTC.

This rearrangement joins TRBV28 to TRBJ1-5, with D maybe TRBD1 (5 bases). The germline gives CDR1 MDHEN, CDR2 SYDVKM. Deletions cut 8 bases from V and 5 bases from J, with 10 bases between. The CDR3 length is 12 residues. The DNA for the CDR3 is TGTGCCAGCCGTCGGGGGGATCAGCCCCAGCATTTT. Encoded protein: CASRRGDQPQHF.

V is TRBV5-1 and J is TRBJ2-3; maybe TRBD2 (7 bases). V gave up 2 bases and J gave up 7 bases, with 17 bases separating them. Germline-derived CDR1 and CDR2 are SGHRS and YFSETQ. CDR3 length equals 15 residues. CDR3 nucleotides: TGCGCCAGCAGCTTAGGGGGGGTTAATTCAAATACGCAGTATTTT. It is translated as CASSLGGVNSNTQYF.

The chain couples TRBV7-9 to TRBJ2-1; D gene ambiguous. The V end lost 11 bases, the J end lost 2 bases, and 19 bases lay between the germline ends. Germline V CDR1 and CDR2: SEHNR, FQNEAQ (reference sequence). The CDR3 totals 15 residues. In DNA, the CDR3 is TGTGCCGGCTCCAGGATTGGGATCCCCTACAATGAGCAGTTCTTC. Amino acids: CAGSRIGIPYNEQFF. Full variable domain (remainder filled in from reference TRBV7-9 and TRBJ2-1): DTGVSQNPRHKITKRGQNVTFRCDPISEHNRLYWYRQTLGQGPEFLTYFQNEAQLEKSRLLSDRFSAERPKGSFSTLEIQRTEQGDSAMYLCAGSRIGIPYNEQFFGPGTRLTVL.

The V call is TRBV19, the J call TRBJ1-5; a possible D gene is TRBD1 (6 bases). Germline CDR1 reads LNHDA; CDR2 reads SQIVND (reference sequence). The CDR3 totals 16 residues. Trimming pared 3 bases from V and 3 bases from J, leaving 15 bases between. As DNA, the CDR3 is TGTGCCAGTAGTATGTTTCTAGGGGGGCTCAATCAGCCCCAGCATTTT. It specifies CASSMFLGGLNQPQHF.

CDR3 amino acids: CASSQYGQGYGYTF. As DNA, the CDR3 is TGTGCCAGCAGTCAATATGGACAGGGGTATGGCTACACCTTC. The gene calls are TRBV6-5 and TRBJ1-2, with 9 bases that match TRBD1. Germline lookup yields CDR1 MNHEY and CDR2 SVGAGI. This CDR3 is built from 14 residues. The V segment lost 5 bases and the J segment 5 bases; nucleotides outside the gene matches: 6.

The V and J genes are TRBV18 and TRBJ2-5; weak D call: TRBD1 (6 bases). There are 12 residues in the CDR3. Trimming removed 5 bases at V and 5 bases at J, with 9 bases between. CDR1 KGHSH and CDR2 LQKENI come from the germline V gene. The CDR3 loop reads CASSSTGETQYF. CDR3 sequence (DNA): TGTGCCAGCTCATCTACAGGGGAGACCCAGTACTTC. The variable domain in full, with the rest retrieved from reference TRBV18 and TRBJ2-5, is NAGVMQNPRHLVRRRGQEARLRCSPMKGHSHVYWYRQLPEEGLKFMVYLQKENIIDESGMPKERFSAEFPKEGPSILRIQQVVRGDSAAYFCASSSTGETQYFGPGTRLLVL.

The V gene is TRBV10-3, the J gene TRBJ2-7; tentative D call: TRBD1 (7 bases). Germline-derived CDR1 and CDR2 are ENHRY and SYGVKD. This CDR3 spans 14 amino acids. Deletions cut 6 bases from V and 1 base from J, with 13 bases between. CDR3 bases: TGTGCCATCAGGGGCCAGGGGGGTTCCTACGAGCAGTACTTC. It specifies CAIRGQGGSYEQYF.

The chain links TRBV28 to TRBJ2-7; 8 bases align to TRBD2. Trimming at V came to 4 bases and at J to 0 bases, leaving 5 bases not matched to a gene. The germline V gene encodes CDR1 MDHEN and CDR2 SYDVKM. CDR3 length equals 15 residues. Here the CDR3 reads CASSSPGGGSYEQYF. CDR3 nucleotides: TGTGCCAGCAGTTCCCCCGGGGGGGGCTCCTACGAGCAGTACTTC.

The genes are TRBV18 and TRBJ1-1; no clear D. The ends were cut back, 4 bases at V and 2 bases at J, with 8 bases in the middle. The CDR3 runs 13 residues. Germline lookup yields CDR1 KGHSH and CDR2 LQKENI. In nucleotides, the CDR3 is TGTGCCAGCTCACAGGCGGGTAACACTGAAGCTTTCTTT. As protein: CASSQAGNTEAFF.